The present entry profiles one T cell receptor (beta chain) with its context. Its specificity is not known. This sample stems from a study of T cell clones after liver transplantation. Across the whole study: Liver transplant recipients had immunosuppression withdrawal attempted within 2 years. TCRbeta sequencing after a pre-transplant mixed lymphocyte reaction identified graft-donor-reactive clones, later tracked in post-transplant blood. At least one year of complete immunosuppression withdrawal without enzymes over twice normal defined tolerance. General study findings and limits: The donor-reactive repertoire was only partly measurable in a couple of subjects, lacking donor cells.

TCRdb's table, derived via immunoSEQ multiplex PCR, lists solely in-frame clones and lacks some. The repertoire holds about 45,000 clones, around 83% seen once, with more than 2% in the top ten. Germline assignment: CDR1 SNHLY and CDR2 FYNNEI. Between the trimmed V and J ends, which lost 6 bases and 4 bases, there was a span of 7 bases. This CDR3 comprises 12 residues. This chain connects TRBV2 to TRBJ1-5; D call uncertain. The TCR was taken from a human patient who received a liver transplant. The T cells may partly be graft donor cells. Sequencing was performed on CD4+ T cells from blood, taken 24 months after liver transplant. The CDR3 DNA sequence: TGTGCCAGCAGCCAGCAGAATCAGCCCCAGCATTTT. The encoded protein is CASSQQNQPQHF.